This T cell receptor beta chain emerged from a study of cytomegalovirus exposure and HLA in healthy donors. Study context: It was reported in a later analysis that the 90 to 150 validation repertoires used the same platform as the 666 first-cohort repertoires. General study results and limits: CMV antigen specificity of three CMV-associated chains was confirmed in vitro.

Comment on this clone: Antigen unknown.

TCRdb's copy holds only in-frame clones and misses some; the assay was immunoSEQ multiplex PCR. There are over 250,000 clones in the sample; 70% to 90% occur only once, and roughly 1% lies in the top ten. The specimen was PBMCs. The clonotype was recovered from a young woman in good health and CMV-seronegative.

The CDR3 is CASSFITSGSYEQYF. Written as DNA, the CDR3 is TGCGCCAGCAGCTTCATCACTAGCGGGAGTTACGAGCAGTACTTC. The rearrangement uses TRBV5-1 and TRBJ2-7, with TRBD2 matching over 11 bases. V trimming: 2 bases; J trimming: 4 bases; junction bases outside the gene matches: 5. This CDR3 has 15 residues. Germline CDR1 is SGHRS and CDR2 is YFSETQ.